This T cell receptor (beta chain) appears in the sequencing data of a study of T cells in Graves' hyperthyroidism and ophthalmopathy. The investigators amplified TCR beta CDR3 regions from RNA transcripts. The study used the HTBI primer set for a first-round RT-PCR of the TCR CDR3. TCRdb recomputed calls from the multiplex PCR reads with MiXCR, one row per CDR3 protein. This sample has about 600,000 distinct CDR3 sequences, with about 16% found just once. This clonotype has at least ten counts. Its specificity is unknown. The CDR3 runs to 13 residues. Germline V gives CDR1 DFQATT, CDR2 SNEGSKA (reference sequence). Deletions cut 3 bases from V and 3 bases from J, with 11 bases between. Study observations and caveats: Most thyroid-expanded clonotypes above 0.001 were also found in blood.

This chain joins TRBV20-1 and TRBJ2-5; D possibly corresponds to TRBD2 (6 bases). Sequenced sample: blood. The clonotype comes from a woman in her 40s with Graves' ophthalmopathy. This chain's CDR3 is CSASTGLEETQYF. The CDR3, as DNA: TGCAGTGCTAGTACGGGACTGGAAGAGACCCAGTACTTC.